Below, one TCR beta chain is given with its context. This sample is part of a study of blood T cell repertoires in COVID-19. Study in general: Spain, Italy and the United States supplied samples that represented acute and convalescent COVID-19. The analysed material was cDNA or gDNA that came from T cells, B-cell-depleted T cells, or PBMCs.

Data came from immunoSEQ multiplex PCR; TCRdb stores just in-frame clones and leaves some out. The repertoire has about 360,000 clones, 65% to 90% of them found once; the top ten carry 7.1%. Seattle cases were enrolled at active infection and followed longitudinally. V was clipped by 3 bases and J by 8 bases, with 10 bases between them. The germline V gene has CDR1 LGHNA and CDR2 YNFKEQ. This CDR3 has 12 amino acids. This clonotype originated in a woman aged 60-75 years with COVID-19, enrolled during active disease. Sequencing was carried out using peripheral blood. The J gene is TRBJ1-1, the V gene TRBV4-2; D is possibly TRBD1 (6 bases). CDR3 residues: CASSHTGTEAFF. The CDR3, as DNA: TGTGCCAGCAGCCACACCGGGACAGAAGCTTTCTTT.